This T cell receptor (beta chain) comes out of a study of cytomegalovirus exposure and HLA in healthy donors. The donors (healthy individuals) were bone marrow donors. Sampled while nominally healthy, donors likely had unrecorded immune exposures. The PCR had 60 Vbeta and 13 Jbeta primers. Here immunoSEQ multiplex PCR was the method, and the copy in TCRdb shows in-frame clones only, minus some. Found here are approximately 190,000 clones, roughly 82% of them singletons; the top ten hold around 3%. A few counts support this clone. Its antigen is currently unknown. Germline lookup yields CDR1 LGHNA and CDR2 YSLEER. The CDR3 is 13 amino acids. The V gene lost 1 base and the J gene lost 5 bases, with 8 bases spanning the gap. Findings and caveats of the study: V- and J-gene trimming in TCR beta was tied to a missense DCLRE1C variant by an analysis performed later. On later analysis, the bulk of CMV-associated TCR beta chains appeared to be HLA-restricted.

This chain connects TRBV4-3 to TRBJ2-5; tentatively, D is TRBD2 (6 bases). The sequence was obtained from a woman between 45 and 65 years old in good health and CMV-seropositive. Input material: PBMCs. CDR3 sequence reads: CASSQGAGETQYF. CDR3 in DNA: TGCGCCAGCAGCCAAGGCGCGGGGGAGACCCAGTACTTC.